These T cell receptor beta chains were read from a single sample in a study of blood T cell repertoires in COVID-19. The table came from immunoSEQ multiplex PCR; TCRdb's copy has only in-frame clones and leaves some out. Of roughly 400,000 clones in the sample, roughly nine tenths were seen once. Sample: PBMCs or T cells enriched from blood (not recorded which). All receptors derive from a man aged 25-40 years who had recovered from COVID-19. Both conserved end residues are part of each CDR3. Fields, in order: V gene, D gene, J gene, clone size, CDR3 protein, CDR3 DNA. The D gene is left open where the match is weak. Clone sizes are given selectively: once, few, many, or a class where the clone is expanded.

V gene: TRBV11-3; D gene: -; J gene: TRBJ2-7; clone size: once; CDR3 protein: CASSPYYGSEQYF; CDR3 DNA: TGTGCCAGCAGCCCTTATTATGGCTCCGAGCAGTACTTC
V gene: TRBV6-5; D gene: TRBD1; J gene: TRBJ2-5; clone size: -; CDR3 protein: CASTGTGRETQYF; CDR3 DNA: TGTGCCAGCACCGGGACAGGGAGGGAGACCCAGTACTTC
V gene: TRBV4-1; D gene: -; J gene: TRBJ2-2; clone size: -; CDR3 protein: CASSPERDFSNTGELFF; CDR3 DNA: TGCGCCAGCAGCCCTGAGAGGGACTTTTCGAACACCGGGGAGCTGTTTTTT
V gene: TRBV9; D gene: -; J gene: TRBJ2-5; clone size: -; CDR3 protein: CASSVAQGTETQYF; CDR3 DNA: TGTGCCAGCAGCGTAGCTCAGGGAACAGAGACCCAGTACTTC
V gene: TRBV2; D gene: TRBD1; J gene: TRBJ1-1; clone size: -; CDR3 protein: CASSDFGTGEGAFF; CDR3 DNA: TGTGCCAGCAGTGATTTTGGGACAGGGGAAGGAGCTTTCTTT
V gene: TRBV28; D gene: -; J gene: TRBJ2-1; clone size: -; CDR3 protein: CASSYGPRGSTKYNEQFF; CDR3 DNA: TGTGCCAGCAGTTACGGTCCAAGGGGGTCCACAAAGTACAATGAGCAGTTCTTC
V gene: TRBV18; D gene: -; J gene: TRBJ1-2; clone size: few; CDR3 protein: CASSPSAGRYGYTF; CDR3 DNA: TGTGCCAGCTCACCCTCGGCAGGGCGTTATGGCTACACCTTC
V gene: TRBV19; D gene: TRBD2; J gene: TRBJ2-1; clone size: -; CDR3 protein: CASTAGGDYNEQFF; CDR3 DNA: TGTGCCAGTACAGCGGGAGGTGACTACAATGAGCAGTTCTTC
V gene: TRBV14; D gene: -; J gene: TRBJ1-2; clone size: once; CDR3 protein: CASSQDYLGYTF; CDR3 DNA: TGTGCCAGCAGCCAAGATTATCTGGGCTACACCTTC
V gene: TRBV10-3; D gene: TRBD1; J gene: TRBJ1-1; clone size: -; CDR3 protein: CAGNRDRNTEAFF; CDR3 DNA: TGTGCCGGGAACCGGGACAGGAACACTGAAGCTTTCTTT
V gene: TRBV7-9; D gene: TRBD2; J gene: TRBJ2-1; clone size: -; CDR3 protein: CASSHRLAVYNEQFF; CDR3 DNA: TGTGCCAGCAGCCATCGACTAGCAGTATACAATGAGCAGTTCTTC
V gene: TRBV19; D gene: TRBD2; J gene: TRBJ2-1; clone size: few; CDR3 protein: CASSTGTSGRGNEQFF; CDR3 DNA: TGTGCCAGTAGTACGGGGACTAGCGGGAGAGGCAATGAGCAGTTCTTC
V gene: TRBV18; D gene: -; J gene: TRBJ2-7; clone size: -; CDR3 protein: CASSPPDTTEQYF; CDR3 DNA: TGTGCCAGCTCACCACCGGACACGACCGAGCAGTACTTC